A selection of T cell receptor beta chains follows, all from one sample in a study of blood T cell repertoires in COVID-19. The assay was immunoSEQ multiplex PCR, and TCRdb's table has in-frame clones only and misses some. The data contain approximately 350,000 clones, around nine tenths of them singletons. The sample consisted of peripheral blood. All receptors come from a woman aged 70-85 years with COVID-19, enrolled during active disease. The CDR3 runs from the conserved cysteine through the conserved F or W. Each record gives: CDR3 length, D gene, V gene, J gene, CDR3 protein, CDR3 DNA. The D gene is left open where the match is weak.

length: 13; D: NA; V: TRBV27; J: TRBJ1-1; CDR3: CASSLPGNTEAFF; DNA: TGTGCCAGCAGTTTACCAGGGAACACTGAAGCTTTCTTT
length: 14; D: TRBD1; V: TRBV2; J: TRBJ2-3; CDR3: CASRTGGGTDTQYF; DNA: TGTGCCAGCAGGACAGGGGGTGGTACAGATACGCAGTATTTT
length: 15; D: TRBD1; V: TRBV6-5; J: TRBJ2-2; CDR3: CASKEQGAETGELFF; DNA: TGTGCCAGCAAGGAACAGGGGGCAGAAACCGGGGAGCTGTTTTTT
length: 14; D: TRBD1; V: TRBV27; J: TRBJ2-1; CDR3: CASSFHDRGREQFF; DNA: TGTGCCAGCAGTTTCCATGACAGGGGTCGTGAGCAGTTCTTC
length: 11; D: NA; V: TRBV10-3; J: TRBJ1-1; CDR3: CAISGGPEAFF; DNA: TGTGCCATCAGTGGGGGCCCTGAAGCTTTCTTT
length: 14; D: NA; V: TRBV6-5; J: TRBJ1-1; CDR3: CASSSPGGNTEAFF; DNA: TGTGCCAGCAGTTCCCCAGGAGGGAACACTGAAGCTTTCTTT
length: 13; D: NA; V: TRBV28; J: TRBJ1-1; CDR3: CASYREGNTEAFF; DNA: TGTGCCAGTTACAGGGAAGGGAACACTGAAGCTTTCTTT
length: 11; D: NA; V: TRBV5-8; J: TRBJ2-7; CDR3: CASRRVNEQYF; DNA: TGTGCCAGCAGACGGGTGAACGAGCAGTACTTC
length: 13; D: NA; V: TRBV11-2; J: TRBJ1-2; CDR3: CASTWYSSYGYTF; DNA: TGTGCCAGCACCTGGTATTCTAGCTATGGCTACACCTTC
length: 14; D: NA; V: TRBV3-1/TRBV3-2; J: TRBJ1-1; CDR3: CASSLTGGDTEAFF; DNA: TGTGCCAGCAGCCTCACAGGAGGGGACACTGAAGCTTTCTTT